The 16 T cell receptor beta chains below come from one sample, sequenced in a study of blood T cell repertoires in COVID-19. The repertoire was sequenced with immunoSEQ multiplex PCR; TCRdb's copy has only in-frame clones and lacks some. The repertoire consists of about 16,000 clones, with 80% to 90% occurring once and the leading ten covering over 7.5%. The sequencing input was peripheral blood. Source of these receptors: a man between 60 and 75 years old with acute or convalescent COVID-19.

V gene TRBV30 combines with J gene TRBJ1-2, with D perhaps matching TRBD1 (5 bases). V lost 3 bases to trimming and J lost 2 bases, with 16 bases between them. This CDR3 is built from 15 residues. The germline V gene has CDR1 GTSNPN and CDR2 SVGIG (reference sequence). The CDR3 protein is CAWSSGDIANYGYTF. Here the CDR3 DNA reads TGTGCCTGGAGCTCGGGGGATATAGCCAACTATGGCTACACCTTC. The full variable domain, completed using reference TRBV30 and TRBJ1-2, is SQTIHQWPATLVQPVGSPLSLECTVEGTSNPNLYWYRQAAGRGLQLLFYSVGIGQISSEVPQNLSASRPQDRQFILSSKKLLLSDSGFYLCAWSSGDIANYGYTFGSGTRLTVV.

J is TRBJ1-1 and V is TRBV20-1, with D perhaps TRBD1 (5 bases). V shed 1 base and J shed 8 bases, with 8 bases lying between them. The length of the CDR3 is 11 residues. Germline CDR1 DFQATT, CDR2 SNEGSKA (reference sequence). CDR3: CSARGDYEAFF. The CDR3 DNA follows: TGCAGTGCTAGAGGGGACTACGAAGCTTTCTTT.

This clone was picked up a small number of times. The chain carries TRBV5-5 and TRBJ1-2; 7 nucleotides line up with TRBD1. The CDR3 totals 14 residues. The V gene's germline CDR1 is SGHKS and CDR2 YYEKEE (reference sequence). With 4 bases clipped from V and 5 bases from J, the junction kept 8 bases outside the gene matches. The CDR3 DNA reads TGTGCCAGCAGCGGGGGGACAGTAGGATATGGCTACACCTTC. This encodes CASSGGTVGYGYTF.

V gene TRBV6-5 combines with J gene TRBJ1-4; the match to TRBD1 covers 9 bases. The germline gives CDR1 MNHEY, CDR2 SVGAGI. Trimming at V came to 5 bases and at J to 2 bases, leaving 3 bases not matched to a gene. CDR3 length: 15 residues. This CDR3 reads CASSRQGDTNEKLFF. DNA of the CDR3: TGTGCCAGCAGTCGACAGGGGGACACTAATGAAAAACTGTTTTTT.

The chain combines TRBV24-1 with TRBJ1-5; D is possibly TRBD1 (5 bases). This CDR3 comprises 15 residues. The germline gives CDR1 KGHDR, CDR2 SFDVKD. Trimming pared 3 bases from V and 3 bases from J, leaving 11 bases between. CDR3 in amino acids: CATSDPGLSNQPQHF. In DNA, the CDR3 is TGTGCCACCAGTGATCCGGGACTGTCCAATCAGCCCCAGCATTTT.

V is TRBV6-2 or TRBV6-3 and J is TRBJ1-1; no definite D call. Per the germline V gene, CDR1 is MNHEY and CDR2 is SVGEGT. V was trimmed by 0 bases and J by 5 bases, leaving 7 bases between them. The CDR3 runs to 13 residues. CDR3 in DNA: TGTGCCAGCAGTTACTCGAGGGAAACTGAAGCTTTCTTT. Encoded protein: CASSYSRETEAFF.

The sample holds a few counts of this clone. The gene calls are TRBV5-4 and TRBJ1-1, with TRBD1 as a possible D gene (6 bases). Per germline, CDR1 SGHNT and CDR2 YYREEE (reference sequence). The CDR3 totals 16 residues. V gave up 2 bases and J gave up 5 bases, with 19 bases separating them. The CDR3 DNA follows: TGTGCCAGCAGCTTTTCAGCTGTCAGGGGACGGACTGAAGCTTTCTTT. Its translation: CASSFSAVRGRTEAFF.

This clone has only a few counts. This chain uses TRBV30 with TRBJ1-6; D perhaps matches TRBD1 (5 bases). The CDR3 consists of 14 residues. Germline V gives CDR1 GTSNPN, CDR2 SVGIG (reference sequence). Trimming left V 4 bases short and J 7 bases short, with 14 bases between. CDR3 protein: CAWTGKLSNSPLHF. The CDR3, as DNA: TGTGCCTGGACAGGGAAACTCTCAAATTCACCCCTCCACTTT.

The chain has TRBV2 and TRBJ2-2; weak D call: TRBD1 (6 bases). The ends were cut back, 1 base at V and 1 base at J, with 19 bases in the middle. The CDR3 totals 19 residues. Germline V gives CDR1 SNHLY, CDR2 FYNNEI. CDR3 DNA sequence: TGTGCCAGCAGTGAAGGGAGGATACCCGGGACACTGAACACCGGGGAGCTGTTTTTT. Protein: CASSEGRIPGTLNTGELFF.

This sequence joins TRBV7-9 and TRBJ2-3; a weak D match, TRBD1 (5 bases). Per the germline V gene, CDR1 is SEHNR and CDR2 is FQNEAQ (reference sequence). Trimming removed 2 bases at V and 2 bases at J, with 17 bases between. The CDR3 runs 17 residues. The CDR3 loop is CASSLRLARAFTDTQYF. CDR3 DNA: TGTGCCAGCAGCTTAAGACTCGCCAGGGCCTTCACAGATACGCAGTATTTT.

V is TRBV12-5 and J is TRBJ2-7; D not certain. The CDR3 has 15 residues. Germline lookup yields CDR1 LGHNT and CDR2 FRNRAP. Trimming cost V 0 bases and J 2 bases, with 11 bases left between them. CDR3 loop: CASGLVGAAPYEQYF. The CDR3, as DNA: TGTGCTAGTGGTTTGGTTGGAGCTGCCCCCTACGAGCAGTACTTC.

The gene calls are TRBV4-1 and TRBJ1-2, with TRBD1 matching 8 bases. V shed 3 bases and J 6 bases; nucleotides not matched to a gene: 6. The CDR3 sequence is 14 residues long. Germline assignment: CDR1 MGHRA and CDR2 YSYEKL. The CDR3: CASSQTGTGDGYTF. CDR3 nucleotides: TGCGCCAGCAGCCAGACCGGGACAGGAGATGGCTACACCTTC.

This chain links TRBV4-1 with TRBJ1-1, with D possibly being TRBD1 (6 bases). The CDR3 is 14 amino acids. V was pared by 4 bases and J by 3 bases, with 12 bases between. Germline V gene lookup returns CDR1 MGHRA and CDR2 YSYEKL. The CDR3 spells CASSPRTAYTEAFF. CDR3 bases: TGCGCCAGCAGCCCCCGGACAGCGTACACTGAAGCTTTCTTT.

This clone was picked up a small number of times. CDR3 sequence (DNA): TGTGCCTGGAGTATAGGGGTTCGCTCCTACAATGAGCAGTTCTTC. This codes for CAWSIGVRSYNEQFF. The genes are TRBV30 and TRBJ2-1, with D tentatively TRBD1 (5 bases). Per germline, CDR1 GTSNPN and CDR2 SVGIG (reference sequence). This CDR3 is 15 amino acids long. V was trimmed by 2 bases and J by 0 bases, leaving 11 bases between them.

The CDR3, as DNA: TGTGCCACCAGCAGAGAGCGGCAGGGGGTGGGCGAGCAGTACTTC. Amino acids: CATSRERQGVGEQYF. This chain uses TRBV15 with TRBJ2-7; 7 nucleotides agree with TRBD1. Germline V gene data show CDR1 as LNHNV and CDR2 as YYDKDF (reference sequence). The CDR3 length is 15 residues. Germline trimming cut 0 bases from V and 6 bases from J; bases unmatched to any gene: 8.

The chain couples TRBV9 to TRBJ2-3; D remains unclear. Trimming took 0 bases from V and 4 from J, leaving 9 bases between them. This CDR3 has 14 residues. Per germline, CDR1 SGDLS and CDR2 YYNGEE. The CDR3 coding sequence is TGTGCCAGCAGCGTAGGACCCCAGGCAGATACGCAGTATTTT. Protein product: CASSVGPQADTQYF.